This T cell receptor beta chain was identified in a study of cytomegalovirus exposure and HLA in healthy donors. Germline V CDR1 and CDR2: ENHRY, SYGVKD. The CDR3 contains 12 residues. With V trimmed by 4 bases and J by 8 bases, 0 bases remained unmatched. PCR used 60 Vbeta primers and 13 Jbeta primers. Profiling relied on immunoSEQ multiplex PCR, and the TCRdb table lists in-frame clones only, not all of them. Of approximately 140,000 clones listed, about 60% are singletons. Sequencing was carried out using PBMCs. The clonotype comes from a woman aged 55 to 70 in good health and CMV-seropositive. The rearrangement links TRBV10-3 to TRBJ1-4; 8 bases match TRBD1. DNA for the CDR3: TGTGCCATCAGTGGACAGGGGGAAAAACTGTTTTTT. Translated: CAISGQGEKLFF.